This passage covers 20 T cell receptor beta chains from one sample sequenced in a study of beta chain features in type 1 diabetes. The study reverse transcribed the entire isolated RNA, so it sequenced expressed TCRB transcripts. The protocol was immunoSEQ multiplex PCR, while the TCRdb copy is restricted to in-frame clones and leaves out a portion. The sample includes 680,000 or so clones, around a sixth of them seen just once. Sequencing was done on a sample of naive CD4+ T cells from blood. Receptors were obtained from a man between 18 and 35 years old in good health.

This clone was detected ten times or more. The chain carries TRBV10-3 and TRBJ2-1, with D tentatively TRBD1 (7 bases). The V and J ends lost 10 bases and 12 bases respectively, with 19 bases between them. The CDR3 is 12 amino acids. CDR1 is ENHRY and CDR2 is SYGVKD in the germline V gene. CDR3: CASRPEGAPQFF. The DNA for the CDR3 is TGTGCCAGCCGCCCGGAGGGGGCCCCGCAGTTCTTC.

In this sample, this clone turned up a few times. The V call is TRBV25-1, the J call TRBJ2-5, with D maybe TRBD1 (6 bases). V was clipped by 1 base and J by 4 bases, with 10 bases between them. This CDR3 is built from 14 residues. Germline CDR1 and CDR2: MGHDK and SYGVNS. DNA of the CDR3: TGTGCCAGCAGTGAATCAGGGGTACGAGAGACCCAGTACTTC. This encodes CASSESGVRETQYF.

The chain employs TRBV28 and TRBJ2-5; TRBD2 is a possible D gene (6 bases). Germline CDR1 MDHEN, CDR2 SYDVKM. V dropped 4 bases and J dropped 0 bases, with 18 bases sitting between them. The CDR3 is 17 amino acids. For the CDR3, the DNA is TGTGCCAGCAGTTCCTTCGGGTCGGGGAGGTACCAAGAGACCCAGTACTTC. Translating it yields CASSSFGSGRYQETQYF.

CDR3 protein: CASSLGDRGRSYGYTF. The CDR3 DNA reads as TGTGCCAGCAGCTTAGGGGACAGGGGGAGATCCTATGGCTACACCTTC. This rearrangement joins TRBV11-2 to TRBJ1-2; 11 bases are a match to TRBD1. The germline V gene has CDR1 SGHAT and CDR2 FQNNGV. The CDR3 sequence is 16 residues long. The J segment lost 4 bases and the V segment lost 1 base, leaving 5 bases of the junction unmatched.

A few counts support this clone. The chain links TRBV29-1 to TRBJ2-3; a weak D match, TRBD2 (5 bases). There are 14 residues in the CDR3. The V gene lost 6 bases and the J gene lost 6 bases, with 19 bases spanning the gap. Germline V gene lookup returns CDR1 SQVTM and CDR2 ANQGSEA. The CDR3 DNA follows: TGCAGCGTCCGGGGTAGGATTGCCGCGGATACGCAGTATTTT. The encoded protein is CSVRGRIAADTQYF.

The chain employs TRBV7-2 and TRBJ2-7; 9 bases agree with TRBD2. The length of the CDR3 is 15 residues. The V gene end was trimmed by 5 bases and the J gene end by 0 bases; junction bases not matched to a gene: 5. Germline V gene sequence: CDR1 SGHTA, CDR2 FQGNSA. In DNA form, the CDR3 reads TGTGCCAGCAGCCAATTACTAGCGGGCTCCTACGAGCAGTACTTC. This encodes CASSQLLAGSYEQYF.

The chain recombines TRBV6-5 with TRBJ1-2, with D maybe TRBD1 (6 bases). The germline V gene has CDR1 MNHEY and CDR2 SVGAGI. This CDR3 spans 15 amino acids. V was clipped by 6 bases and J by 5 bases, with 19 bases between them. The chain's CDR3 is CASSPARGPFYGYTF. The CDR3 region has the DNA TGTGCCAGCAGCCCGGCCAGGGGCCCCTTTTATGGCTACACCTTC.

This chain connects TRBV7-2 to TRBJ2-5, with D possibly TRBD2 on 7 matching bases. The germline CDR1 and CDR2 sequences are SGHTA and FQGNSA. Trimming left V 5 bases short and J 4 bases short, with 8 bases between. The length of the CDR3 is 12 residues. CDR3 protein: CASSRGGETQYF. As DNA, the CDR3 is TGTGCCAGCAGCAGGGGGGGAGAGACCCAGTACTTC.

This clone occurred a few times. The V gene is TRBV14, the J gene TRBJ2-5; D is uncertain. Trimming left V 4 bases short and J 5 bases short, with 8 bases between. Germline V CDR1 and CDR2: SGHDN, FVKESK. The CDR3 loop spans 12 amino acids. In DNA form, the CDR3 reads TGTGCCAGCAGCCGGCGATGGGAGACCCAGTACTTC. This encodes CASSRRWETQYF. The whole variable domain, remainder taken from reference TRBV14 and TRBJ2-5, is EAGVTQFPSHSVIEKGQTVTLRCDPISGHDNLYWYRRVMGKEIKFLLHFVKESKQDESGMPNNRFLAERTGGTYSTLKVQPAELEDSGVYFCASSRRWETQYFGPGTRLLVL.

This clone was recorded a few times. The chain combines TRBV4-3 with TRBJ2-3; 10 positions match TRBD2. Germline CDR1 is LGHNA and CDR2 is YSLEER. V lost 1 base, J lost 6 bases, and 1 base stayed unmatched. CDR3 length: 14 amino acids. Here the CDR3 reads CASSQALAGDTQYF. The CDR3 DNA is TGCGCCAGCAGCCAAGCACTAGCGGGGGATACGCAGTATTTT.

The chain has TRBV15 and TRBJ1-3; 8 nucleotides line up with TRBD1. V trimming: 0 bases; J trimming: 7 bases; junction bases outside the gene matches: 8. This CDR3 comprises 16 residues. The germline CDR1 and CDR2 sequences are LNHNV and YYDKDF (reference sequence). The CDR3 region has the DNA TGTGCCACCAGCAGAGACAGAGGACAGGGTCGGAACACCATATATTTT. Translation gives CATSRDRGQGRNTIYF.

V usage is TRBV7-3 and J usage is TRBJ2-1; 9 bases agree with TRBD1. Germline V lookup: CDR1 SGHTA, CDR2 FQGTGA. This CDR3 region has 15 residues. V was clipped by 5 bases and J by 7 bases; unmatched bases: 9. The CDR3 sequence is CASSRQGGPWNEQFF. CDR3 nucleotide sequence: TGTGCCAGCAGCCGACAGGGGGGGCCGTGGAATGAGCAGTTCTTC. Full variable domain (remainder filled in from reference TRBV7-3 and TRBJ2-1): GAGVSQTPSNKVTEKGKYVELRCDPISGHTALYWYRQSLGQGPEFLIYFQGTGAADDSGLPNDRFFAVRPEGSVSTLKIQRTERGDSAVYLCASSRQGGPWNEQFFGPGTRLTVL.

This clone turned up a few times. The chain employs TRBV29-1 and TRBJ2-1; a possible D gene is TRBD1 (6 bases). Germline assignment: CDR1 SQVTM and CDR2 ANQGSEA. There are 12 residues in the CDR3. CDR3 amino acids: CVWQGSYNEQFF. CDR3 nucleotides: TGCGTCTGGCAGGGGTCCTACAATGAGCAGTTCTTC.

There are a few counts of this clone. The chain couples TRBV7-2 to TRBJ2-3; D may be TRBD1 (5 bases). CDR1 SGHTA and CDR2 FQGNSA come from the germline V gene. CDR3 length: 14 amino acids. The V and J ends lost 1 base and 1 base respectively, with 6 bases between them. The CDR3 DNA reads TGTGCCAGCAGCTTAGGGGGCCGCACAGATACGCAGTATTTT. Amino acids: CASSLGGRTDTQYF.

The gene calls are TRBV28 and TRBJ2-1; 12 bases are a match to TRBD1. This CDR3 has 15 residues. Germline assignment: CDR1 MDHEN and CDR2 SYDVKM. V shed 5 bases and J 14 bases; nucleotides not matched to a gene: 13. CDR3 loop: CASSTTGTGGARKFF. The CDR3 DNA reads as TGTGCCAGCAGTACAACCGGGACAGGGGGCGCTAGGAAGTTCTTC.

The J gene is TRBJ2-7, the V gene TRBV7-2; unclear D gene. Per the germline V gene, CDR1 is SGHTA and CDR2 is FQGNSA. V was pared by 1 base and J by 8 bases, with 9 bases between. The CDR3 extends over 12 amino acids. CDR3 nucleotides: TGTGCCAGCAGCTTAGTGACGGATAAGCAGTACTTC. Amino acid sequence: CASSLVTDKQYF. The full variable domain, completed using reference TRBV7-2 and TRBJ2-7, is GAGVSQSPSNKVTEKGKDVELRCDPISGHTALYWYRQSLGQGLEFLIYFQGNSAPDKSGLPSDRFSAERTGGSVSTLTIQRTQQEDSAVYLCASSLVTDKQYFGPGTRLTVT.

The CDR3 is CAWSNYNEQFF. CDR3 coding DNA: TGTGCCTGGAGTAACTACAATGAGCAGTTCTTC. V usage is TRBV30 and J usage is TRBJ2-1; D is ambiguous. With 2 bases removed from V and 3 bases from J, the gap between germline ends came to 2 bases. This CDR3 is 11 amino acids long. Germline loops: CDR1 GTSNPN, CDR2 SVGIG (reference sequence).

This clone was found a few times. V is TRBV27 and J is TRBJ1-2, with 7 bases matching TRBD1. V shed 6 bases, J shed 6 bases, and the junction held 7 bases outside the gene matches. This CDR3 comprises 13 residues. Germline CDR1 is MNHEY and CDR2 is SMNVEV (reference sequence). The CDR3 loop reads CASRPKGAHGYTF. CDR3 DNA: TGTGCCAGCAGGCCAAAGGGGGCTCATGGCTACACCTTC.

This clone was counted between two and nine times. This chain connects TRBV18 to TRBJ2-3; 14 bases are shared with TRBD2. Germline assignment: CDR1 KGHSH and CDR2 LQKENI. This CDR3 has 15 amino acids. The junction had 0 bases not matched to a gene; V was cut back by 2 bases and J by 5 bases. The CDR3 DNA follows: TGTGCCAGCTCACCAGGACTAGCGGGGGGAGATACGCAGTATTTT. It translates to CASSPGLAGGDTQYF.

This chain uses TRBV6-5 with TRBJ1-2, with D unclear. The V end was cut by 2 bases, the J end by 4 bases, with 17 bases between. This CDR3 has 16 residues. Germline CDR1 MNHEY, CDR2 SVGAGI. The CDR3 nucleotides are TGTGCCAGCAGTTACGGTAGAGCCAACCGGGGCTATGGCTACACCTTC. It encodes CASSYGRANRGYGYTF.